This TCR beta chain was obtained from a study of T cell responses to AZD1222 COVID-19 vaccine. Per the germline V gene, CDR1 is SGHDT and CDR2 is YYEEEE. The CDR3 totals 14 residues. Between the trimmed V and J ends, which lost 4 bases and 10 bases, there was a span of 15 bases. Method: immunoSEQ multiplex PCR; TCRdb's copy keeps in-frame clones and lacks some. The data show approximately 120,000 clones, roughly 91% seen once. The rearrangement links TRBV5-6 to TRBJ1-6; D unresolved. The source of this sequence is an adult in good health. Source: peripheral blood, taken on day 0 of MenACWY control vaccination. The CDR3 DNA is TGTGCCAGCAGCCTAACGGCGCGGAGCTCACCCCTCCACTTT. This translates into CASSLTARSSPLHF.